This TCR beta chain was profiled in a study of CD8+ T cells in alopecia areata. The treatment here: oral pan-JAK inhibitor, 5-10 mg twice daily. Extraction of RNA preceded its reverse transcription into cDNA, which served as the sequencing template. TCRdb keeps only in-frame clones here, not all; method: immunoSEQ multiplex PCR. The table shows 120,000 or so clones, with around 60% occurring only once. Overall study results and limits: There was only one nonresponder, so it was unclear how baseline CD8+ expansion relates to response. In scalp and blood, many expanded lesional clones persisted during tofacitinib.

With regard to this clone: The antigen remains unidentified.

CDR3 length equals 13 residues. The V gene lost 1 base and the J gene lost 7 bases, with 12 bases spanning the gap. Looked up from germline, CDR1 is SGHRS and CDR2 is YFSETQ. Source: CD4+ T cells sorted from blood, taken at week 4, from a patient treated with tofacitinib. The rearrangement links TRBV5-1 to TRBJ2-7; D might be TRBD1 (5 bases). The source is a human donor with alopecia areata. CDR3 bases: TGCGCCAGCAGCTTGCCCCAGGGTCGGGAGCAGTACTTC. This translates into CASSLPQGREQYF.